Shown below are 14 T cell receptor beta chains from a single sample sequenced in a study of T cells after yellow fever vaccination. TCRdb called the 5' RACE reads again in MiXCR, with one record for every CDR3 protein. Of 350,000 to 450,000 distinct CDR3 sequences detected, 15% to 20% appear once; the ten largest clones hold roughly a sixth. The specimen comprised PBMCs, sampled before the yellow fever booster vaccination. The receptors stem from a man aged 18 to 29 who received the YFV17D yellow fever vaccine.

The CDR3 loop reads CAISGEKDRQETQYF. The CDR3 region has the DNA TGTGCCATCAGTGGAGAAAAGGACAGGCAAGAGACCCAGTACTTC. The chain recombines TRBV10-3 with TRBJ2-5, with 7 bases that match TRBD1. The CDR3 is made up of 15 amino acids. The V gene end was trimmed by 4 bases and the J gene end by 2 bases; junction bases not matched to a gene: 7. Per germline, CDR1 ENHRY and CDR2 SYGVKD.

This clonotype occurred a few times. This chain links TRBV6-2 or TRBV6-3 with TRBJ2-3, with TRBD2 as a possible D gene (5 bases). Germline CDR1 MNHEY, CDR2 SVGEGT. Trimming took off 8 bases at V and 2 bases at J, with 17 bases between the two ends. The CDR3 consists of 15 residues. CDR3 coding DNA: TGTGCCAGCGCAAATCCGCAGCGGAACACAGATACGCAGTATTTT. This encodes CASANPQRNTDTQYF.

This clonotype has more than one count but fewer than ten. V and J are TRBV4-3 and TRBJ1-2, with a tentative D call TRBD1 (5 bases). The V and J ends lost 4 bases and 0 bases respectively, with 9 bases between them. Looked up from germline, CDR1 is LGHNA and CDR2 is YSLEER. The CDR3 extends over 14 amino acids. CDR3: CASSPEDTNYGYTF. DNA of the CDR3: TGCGCCAGCAGCCCGGAGGACACTAACTATGGCTACACCTTC.

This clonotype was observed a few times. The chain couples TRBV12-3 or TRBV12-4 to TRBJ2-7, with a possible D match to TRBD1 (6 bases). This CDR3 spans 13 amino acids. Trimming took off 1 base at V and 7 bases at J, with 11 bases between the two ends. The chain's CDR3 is CASSLESRGEQYF. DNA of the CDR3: TGTGCCAGCAGTTTAGAGTCGAGGGGGGAGCAGTACTTC.

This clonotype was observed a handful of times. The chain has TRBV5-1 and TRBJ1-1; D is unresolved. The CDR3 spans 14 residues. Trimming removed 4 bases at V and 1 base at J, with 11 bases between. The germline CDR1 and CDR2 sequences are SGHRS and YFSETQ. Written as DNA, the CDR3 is TGCGCCAGCAGCCCTCTAAAGACGAACACTGAAGCTTTCTTT. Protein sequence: CASSPLKTNTEAFF.

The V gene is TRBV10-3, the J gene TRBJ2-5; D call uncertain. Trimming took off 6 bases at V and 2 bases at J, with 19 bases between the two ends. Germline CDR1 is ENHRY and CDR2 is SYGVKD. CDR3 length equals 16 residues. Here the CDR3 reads CAIRASLGIQQETQYF. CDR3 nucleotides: TGTGCCATCAGGGCAAGTTTGGGGATACAACAAGAGACCCAGTACTTC.

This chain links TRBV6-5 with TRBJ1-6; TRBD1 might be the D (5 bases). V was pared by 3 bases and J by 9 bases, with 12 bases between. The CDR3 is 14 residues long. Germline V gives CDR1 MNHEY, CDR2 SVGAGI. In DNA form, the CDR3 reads TGTGCCAGCAGTTATAGGGGTGTTAGTTCACCCCTCCACTTT. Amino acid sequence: CASSYRGVSSPLHF.

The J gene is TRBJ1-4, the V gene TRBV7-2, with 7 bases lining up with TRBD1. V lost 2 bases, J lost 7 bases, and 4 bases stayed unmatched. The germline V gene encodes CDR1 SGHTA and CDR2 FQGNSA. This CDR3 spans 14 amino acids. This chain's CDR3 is CASSLFQGVEKLFF. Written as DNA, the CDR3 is TGTGCCAGCAGCTTATTCCAGGGGGTTGAAAAACTGTTTTTT.

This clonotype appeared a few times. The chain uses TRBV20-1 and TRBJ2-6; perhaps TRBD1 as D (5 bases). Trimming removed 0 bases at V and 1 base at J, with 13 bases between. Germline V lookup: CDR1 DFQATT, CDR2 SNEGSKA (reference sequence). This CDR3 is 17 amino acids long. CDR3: CSARDWDQGSGANVLTF. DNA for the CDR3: TGCAGTGCTAGAGATTGGGATCAGGGATCTGGGGCCAACGTCCTGACTTTC.

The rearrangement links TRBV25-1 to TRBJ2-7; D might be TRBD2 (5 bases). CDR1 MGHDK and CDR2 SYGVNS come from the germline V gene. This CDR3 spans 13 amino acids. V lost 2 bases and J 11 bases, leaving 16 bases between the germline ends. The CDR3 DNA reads TGTGCCAGCAGTGAACCCACCGGGGTTGGTGAGTACTTC. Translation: CASSEPTGVGEYF.

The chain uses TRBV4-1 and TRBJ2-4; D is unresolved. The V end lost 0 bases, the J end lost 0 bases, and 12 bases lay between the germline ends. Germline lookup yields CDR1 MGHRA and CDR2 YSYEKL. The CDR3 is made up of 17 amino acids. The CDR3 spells CASSQDPPPLAKNIQYF. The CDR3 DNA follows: TGCGCCAGCAGCCAAGATCCCCCTCCGCTAGCCAAAAACATTCAGTACTTC.

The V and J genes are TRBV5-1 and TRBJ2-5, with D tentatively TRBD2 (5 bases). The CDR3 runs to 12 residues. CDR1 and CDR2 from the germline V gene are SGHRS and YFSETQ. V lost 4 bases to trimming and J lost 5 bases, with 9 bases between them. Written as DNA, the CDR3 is TGCGCCAGCAGCGCGGAGGTGGAGACCCAGTACTTC. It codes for CASSAEVETQYF.

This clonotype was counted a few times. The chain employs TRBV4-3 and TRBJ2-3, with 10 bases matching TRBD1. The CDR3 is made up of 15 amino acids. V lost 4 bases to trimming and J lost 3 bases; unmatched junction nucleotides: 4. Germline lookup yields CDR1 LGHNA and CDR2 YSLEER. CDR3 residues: CASSRRQGATDTQYF. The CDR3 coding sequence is TGCGCCAGCAGCCGCCGACAGGGGGCTACAGATACGCAGTATTTT.

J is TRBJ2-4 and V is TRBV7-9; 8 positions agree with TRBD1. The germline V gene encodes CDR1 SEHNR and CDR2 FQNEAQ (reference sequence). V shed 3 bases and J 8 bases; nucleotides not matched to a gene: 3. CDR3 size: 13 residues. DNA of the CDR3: TGTGCCAGCAGCTTCCAGGGGGCGGACATTCAGTACTTC. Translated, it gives CASSFQGADIQYF.